The 23 T cell receptor beta chains reported below all come from one sample, sequenced in a study of regulatory T cells in long-lasting Graves disease. With iRepertoire HTBI primers and Arm-PCR of CDR3 regions, TCR beta libraries were built. TCRdb re-called the multiplex PCR reads with MiXCR, one entry per CDR3 protein. The sample has hundreds of thousands of distinct CDR3 sequences, less than 25% seen once. Time point in this sample: persistent/refractory GD, antithyroid drugs over 5 years with positive TRAb. PBMC-derived RNA was used for the TCR library. Sequencing was performed on peripheral blood mononuclear cells (PBMCs), taken when the disease was refractory, from a patient treated with antithyroid drugs. These receptor sequences come from a female donor with Graves disease.

Only a few counts were recorded for this clonotype. The J gene is TRBJ1-3, the V gene TRBV6-1; no clear D. The CDR3 has 15 residues. CDR1 MNHNS and CDR2 SASEGT come from the germline V gene. V was shortened by 1 base and J by 0 bases, with 7 bases between the two germline ends. In nucleotides, the CDR3 is TGTGCCAGCAGTGAAGGCGGGTTCTCTGGAAACACCATATATTTT. It encodes CASSEGGFSGNTIYF.

This clonotype was seen at least ten times. The rearrangement joins TRBV7-8 to TRBJ1-1, with TRBD1 matching 7 bases. This CDR3 spans 13 amino acids. Germline CDR1 SGHVS, CDR2 FQNEAQ. V shed 5 bases and J 7 bases; nucleotides not matched to a gene: 7. The CDR3 reads CASSHTRTGEAFF. CDR3 coding DNA: TGTGCCAGCAGCCATACCAGGACAGGTGAAGCTTTCTTT.

Of note for this clonotype: With a far larger clone one base away, a read error is the likely cause. The chain is built from TRBV10-3 and TRBJ2-7; D not resolved. Germline values: CDR1 ENHRY, CDR2 SYGVKD. The CDR3 totals 13 residues. V was trimmed by 5 bases and J by 4 bases, leaving 12 bases between them. CDR3 sequence reads: CAISLRQGYEQYF. The CDR3 bases are TGTGCCATCAGTTTACGGCAAGGATACGAGCAGTACTTC.

In its sample, this clonotype was seen many times. The rearrangement links TRBV28 to TRBJ2-6; 12 nucleotides line up with TRBD1. The CDR3 is 18 amino acids. V shed 3 bases, J shed 0 bases, and the junction held 3 bases outside the gene matches. Germline V gene sequence: CDR1 MDHEN, CDR2 SYDVKM. CDR3 in amino acids: CASSLGTGGISGANVLTF. The CDR3 bases are TGTGCCAGCAGTTTGGGGACAGGGGGCATCTCTGGGGCCAACGTCCTGACTTTC.

V is TRBV6-5 and J is TRBJ1-5; TRBD1 agrees at 9 bases. The V gene end was trimmed by 3 bases and the J gene end by 11 bases; junction bases not matched to a gene: 5. This CDR3 contains 13 residues. Germline loops: CDR1 MNHEY, CDR2 SVGAGI. Written as DNA, the CDR3 is TGTGCCAGCAGTTATGGGACAGGGATGACCCAGCATTTT. It translates to CASSYGTGMTQHF.

This clonotype was counted many times. This rearrangement joins TRBV5-1 to TRBJ1-5; D ambiguous. There are 14 residues in the CDR3. The ends were cut back, 5 bases at V and 5 bases at J, with 14 bases in the middle. Germline loops: CDR1 SGHRS, CDR2 YFSETQ. The CDR3 reads CASSPDGSDQPQHF. In nucleotides, the CDR3 is TGCGCCAGCAGTCCGGACGGGTCGGATCAGCCCCAGCATTTT.

This clonotype has just one count. This chain connects TRBV9 to TRBJ1-1; D is uncertain. The CDR3 has 12 amino acids. CDR1 and CDR2 from the germline V gene are SGDLS and YYNGEE. V dropped 4 bases and J dropped 3 bases, with 7 bases sitting between them. CDR3 sequence (DNA): TGTGCCAGCAGCACAGCGGACACTGAAGCTTTCTTT. Translated: CASSTADTEAFF.

The V call is TRBV2, the J call TRBJ1-3; no firm D call. This CDR3 is built from 13 residues. Trimming cost V 4 bases and J 3 bases, with 7 bases left between them. Germline V gene data show CDR1 as SNHLY and CDR2 as FYNNEI. The CDR3, as DNA: TGTGCCAGCAGTGTAGGGCTTGGAAACACCATATATTTT. As protein: CASSVGLGNTIYF.

This clonotype was picked up a small number of times. V gene TRBV19 combines with J gene TRBJ1-6; the match to TRBD1 covers 9 bases. The CDR3 is 12 amino acids. Germline loops: CDR1 LNHDA, CDR2 SQIVND (reference sequence). The J segment lost 7 bases and the V segment lost 11 bases, leaving 3 bases of the junction unmatched. CDR3 in amino acids: CAAGTGNSPLHF. CDR3 bases: TGTGCCGCCGGGACAGGGAATTCACCCCTCCACTTT. Using reference TRBV19 and TRBJ1-6 for the parts outside the CDR3, the full variable domain is DGGITQSPKYLFRKEGQNVTLSCEQNLNHDAMYWYRQDPGQGLRLIYYSQIVNDFQKGDIAEGYSVSREKKESFPLTVTSAQKNPTAFYLCAAGTGNSPLHFGNGTRLTVT.

Turning to this clonotype: Since a much larger clone is just one base distant, this may be a read error. This chain uses TRBV6-2 or TRBV6-3 with TRBJ2-7, with TRBD2 as a possible D gene (6 bases). This CDR3 contains 14 residues. The germline gives CDR1 MNHEY, CDR2 SVGEGT. CDR3 residues: CASSWRGDSYEQHF. Written as DNA, the CDR3 is TGTGCCAGCAGTTGGCGGGGCGACTCCTACGAGCAGCACTTC.

There are many counts of this clonotype. V usage is TRBV10-3 and J usage is TRBJ1-1, with D hard to call. There are 13 residues in the CDR3. V was trimmed by 2 bases and J by 0 bases, leaving 4 bases between them. Per the germline V gene, CDR1 is ENHRY and CDR2 is SYGVKD. CDR3 DNA sequence: TGTGCCATCAGTGAGACCATGAACACTGAAGCTTTCTTT. Protein: CAISETMNTEAFF.

This clonotype appeared many times. This rearrangement joins TRBV9 to TRBJ1-2; D ambiguous. CDR1 and CDR2 from the germline V gene are SGDLS and YYNGEE. V was clipped by 3 bases and J by 8 bases, with 11 bases between them. The CDR3 loop spans 12 amino acids. The CDR3 nucleotides are TGTGCCAGCAGCGACAGAGTTTACGGCTACACCTTC. It specifies CASSDRVYGYTF.

This clonotype appeared many times. The chain uses TRBV13 and TRBJ2-7; the D gene is possibly TRBD2 (6 bases). Trimming stripped 0 bases from V and 7 bases from J, with 7 bases between. CDR3 length: 12 amino acids. Germline V CDR1 and CDR2: PRHDT, FYEKMQ (reference sequence). The CDR3 reads CASSLGLAEQYF. The CDR3 DNA reads as TGTGCCAGCAGCTTAGGGCTAGCGGAGCAGTACTTC.

This clonotype was counted many times. The chain links TRBV28 to TRBJ1-3; 8 bases match TRBD1. The length of the CDR3 is 16 residues. Looked up from germline, CDR1 is MDHEN and CDR2 is SYDVKM. V shed 6 bases, J shed 4 bases, and the junction held 11 bases outside the gene matches. This chain's CDR3 is CASSVPTGGTGNTIYF. The CDR3 coding sequence is TGTGCCAGCAGCGTACCAACAGGGGGGACAGGAAACACCATATATTTT. The variable domain in full, completed from reference TRBV28 and TRBJ1-3, reads DVKVTQSSRYLVKRTGEKVFLECVQDMDHENMFWYRQDPGLGLRLIYFSYDVKMKEKGDIPEGYSVSREKKERFSLILESASTNQTSMYLCASSVPTGGTGNTIYFGEGSWLTVV.

This clonotype was found once. This chain links TRBV9 with TRBJ2-1; D is ambiguous. CDR1 and CDR2 from the germline V gene are SGDLS and YYNGEE. The CDR3 covers 13 residues. Trimming cost V 4 bases and J 4 bases, with 9 bases left between them. The CDR3 loop is CASSLTYYNEQFF. As DNA, the CDR3 is TGTGCCAGCAGCCTGACTTATTACAATGAGCAGTTCTTC.

At least ten counts were recorded for this clonotype. The chain combines TRBV29-1 with TRBJ2-7; tentatively, D is TRBD1 (5 bases). The CDR3 has 12 amino acids. V lost 4 bases and J 3 bases, leaving 10 bases between the germline ends. Germline V lookup: CDR1 SQVTM, CDR2 ANQGSEA. CDR3 sequence: CSVAGMNYEQYF. For the CDR3, the DNA is TGCAGCGTTGCAGGGATGAACTACGAGCAGTACTTC.

The V gene is TRBV20-1, the J gene TRBJ1-2, with D possibly being TRBD1 (5 bases). Germline loops: CDR1 DFQATT, CDR2 SNEGSKA (reference sequence). CDR3 length: 19 residues. Deletions cut 0 bases from V and 0 bases from J, with 23 bases between. As DNA, the CDR3 is TGCAGTGCTAGAGATTGGCACCAGGGACCCCCAGTGGCTAACTATGGCTACACCTTC. Encoded protein: CSARDWHQGPPVANYGYTF.

The chain carries TRBV27 and TRBJ2-1, with TRBD2 matching 9 bases. The CDR3 length is 15 residues. Germline-derived CDR1 and CDR2 are MNHEY and SMNVEV (reference sequence). V lost 5 bases to trimming and J lost 2 bases; unmatched junction nucleotides: 4. The CDR3 protein is CASSTIAGAYNEQFF. For the CDR3, the DNA is TGTGCCAGCAGTACCATAGCGGGAGCCTACAATGAGCAGTTCTTC.

This clonotype occurred many times. The chain employs TRBV28 and TRBJ2-7, with D maybe TRBD2 (6 bases). CDR1 MDHEN and CDR2 SYDVKM come from the germline V gene. The CDR3 sequence is 17 residues long. V was shortened by 5 bases and J by 2 bases, with 22 bases between the two germline ends. The CDR3 DNA reads as TGTGCCAGCAGTCAAACTCACCCGGTGACTAGAACCTACGAGCAGTACTTC. Its protein is CASSQTHPVTRTYEQYF.

As regards this clonotype: With a much larger clone just one base away, this may be a read error. The chain couples TRBV28 to TRBJ2-7, with a possible D match to TRBD2 (5 bases). The ends were cut back, 11 bases at V and 6 bases at J, with 14 bases in the middle. Germline-derived CDR1 and CDR2 are MDHEN and SYDVKM. The CDR3 contains 11 residues. The CDR3 here is CAGTVRGEQYF. The DNA for the CDR3 is TGTGCCGGCACTGTCCGGGGCGAGCAGTACTTC.

This clonotype was counted between two and nine times. This chain uses TRBV14 with TRBJ1-6; D is ambiguous. Germline V gene lookup returns CDR1 SGHDN and CDR2 FVKESK. The V gene lost 2 bases and the J gene lost 4 bases, with 3 bases spanning the gap. The CDR3 is 13 residues long. CDR3 sequence: CASSQHYNSPLHF. For the CDR3, the DNA is TGTGCCAGCAGCCAACATTATAATTCACCCCTCCACTTT.

This clonotype has just a few counts. The rearrangement links TRBV6-2 or TRBV6-3 to TRBJ2-2; D possibly corresponds to TRBD1 (6 bases). The CDR3 consists of 15 residues. Trimming took off 8 bases at V and 4 bases at J, with 17 bases between the two ends. Germline-derived CDR1 and CDR2 are MNHEY and SVGEGT. The chain's CDR3 is CASSKTQGPTGELFF. The CDR3 region has the DNA TGTGCCAGCTCCAAAACTCAGGGGCCCACCGGGGAGCTGTTTTTT.

This rearrangement joins TRBV5-1 to TRBJ2-7; TRBD1 aligns across 7 bases. Germline CDR1 and CDR2: SGHRS and YFSETQ. Unmatched junction bases numbered 8, after V lost 4 bases and J lost 4 bases. The length of the CDR3 is 14 residues. The DNA for the CDR3 is TGCGCCAGCAGCCCTGGACAGGAGAGATACGAGCAGTACTTC. This gives the protein CASSPGQERYEQYF.